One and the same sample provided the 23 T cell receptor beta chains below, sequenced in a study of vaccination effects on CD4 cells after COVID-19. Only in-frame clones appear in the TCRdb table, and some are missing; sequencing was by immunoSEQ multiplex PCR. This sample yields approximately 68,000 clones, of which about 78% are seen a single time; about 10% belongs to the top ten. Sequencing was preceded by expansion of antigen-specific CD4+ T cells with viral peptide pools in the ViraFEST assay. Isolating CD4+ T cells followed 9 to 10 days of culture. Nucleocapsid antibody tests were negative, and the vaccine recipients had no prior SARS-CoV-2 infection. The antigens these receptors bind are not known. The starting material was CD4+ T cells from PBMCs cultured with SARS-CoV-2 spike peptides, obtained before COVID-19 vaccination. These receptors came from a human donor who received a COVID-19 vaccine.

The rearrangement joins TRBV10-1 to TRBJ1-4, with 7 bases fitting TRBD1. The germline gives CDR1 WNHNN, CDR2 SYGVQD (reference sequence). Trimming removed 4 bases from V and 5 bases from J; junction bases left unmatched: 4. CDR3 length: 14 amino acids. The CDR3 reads CASSAGTENEKLFF. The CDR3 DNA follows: TGCGCCAGCAGTGCCGGGACAGAGAATGAAAAACTGTTTTTT.

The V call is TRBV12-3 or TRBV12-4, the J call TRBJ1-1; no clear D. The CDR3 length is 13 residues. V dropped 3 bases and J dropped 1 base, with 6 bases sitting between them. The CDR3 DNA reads TGTGCCAGCAGTTTTCGGCAGAACACTGAAGCTTTCTTT. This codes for CASSFRQNTEAFF.

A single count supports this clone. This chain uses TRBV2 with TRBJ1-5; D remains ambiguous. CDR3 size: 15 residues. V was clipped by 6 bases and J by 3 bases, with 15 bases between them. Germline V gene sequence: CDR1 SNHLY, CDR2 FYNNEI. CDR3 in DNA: TGTGCCAGCAGCGACAACAGATTAAACAATCAGCCCCAGCATTTT. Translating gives CASSDNRLNNQPQHF.

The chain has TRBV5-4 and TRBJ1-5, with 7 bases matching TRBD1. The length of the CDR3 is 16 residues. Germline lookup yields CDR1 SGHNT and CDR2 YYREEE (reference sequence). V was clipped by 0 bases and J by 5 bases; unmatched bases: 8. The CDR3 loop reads CASSLGGPGGHQPQHF. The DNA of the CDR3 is TGTGCCAGCAGCTTGGGCGGGCCAGGGGGTCATCAGCCCCAGCATTTT.

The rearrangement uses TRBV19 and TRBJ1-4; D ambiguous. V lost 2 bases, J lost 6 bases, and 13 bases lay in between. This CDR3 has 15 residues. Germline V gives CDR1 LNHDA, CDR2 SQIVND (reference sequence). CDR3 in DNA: TGTGCCAGTAGTATATCGGCCTTTGGGTATGAAAAACTGTTTTTT. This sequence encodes CASSISAFGYEKLFF. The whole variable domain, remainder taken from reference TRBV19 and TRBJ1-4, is DGGITQSPKYLFRKEGQNVTLSCEQNLNHDAMYWYRQDPGQGLRLIYYSQIVNDFQKGDIAEGYSVSREKKESFPLTVTSAQKNPTAFYLCASSISAFGYEKLFFGSGTQLSVL.

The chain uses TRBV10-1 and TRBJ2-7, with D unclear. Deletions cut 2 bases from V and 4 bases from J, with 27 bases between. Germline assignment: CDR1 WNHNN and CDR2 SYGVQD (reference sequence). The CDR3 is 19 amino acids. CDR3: CASSEKTSQGNFLLYEQYV. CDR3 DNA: TGCGCCAGCAGTGAGAAAACCTCGCAAGGGAACTTCCTTCTGTACGAGCAGTACGTC.

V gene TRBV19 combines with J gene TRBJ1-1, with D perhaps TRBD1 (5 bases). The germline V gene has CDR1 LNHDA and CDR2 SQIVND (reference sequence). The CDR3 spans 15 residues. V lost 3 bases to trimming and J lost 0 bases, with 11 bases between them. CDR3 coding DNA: TGTGCCAGTAGTATCTCCGAGACAGTGAACACTGAAGCTTTCTTT. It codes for CASSISETVNTEAFF. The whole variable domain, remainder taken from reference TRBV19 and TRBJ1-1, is DGGITQSPKYLFRKEGQNVTLSCEQNLNHDAMYWYRQDPGQGLRLIYYSQIVNDFQKGDIAEGYSVSREKKESFPLTVTSAQKNPTAFYLCASSISETVNTEAFFGQGTRLTVV.

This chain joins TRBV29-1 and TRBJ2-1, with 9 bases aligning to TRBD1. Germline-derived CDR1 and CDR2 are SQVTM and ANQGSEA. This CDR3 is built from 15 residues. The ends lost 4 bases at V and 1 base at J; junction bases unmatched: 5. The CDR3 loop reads CSVGRDRVSYNEQFF. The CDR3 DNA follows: TGCAGCGTTGGCCGGGACAGGGTATCCTACAATGAGCAGTTCTTC.

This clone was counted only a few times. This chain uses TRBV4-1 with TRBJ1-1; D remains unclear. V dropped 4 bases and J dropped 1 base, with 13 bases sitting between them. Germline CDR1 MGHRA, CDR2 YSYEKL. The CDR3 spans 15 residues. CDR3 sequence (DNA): TGCGCCAGCAGCCCTCGATTCACCCCGAACACTGAAGCTTTCTTT. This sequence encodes CASSPRFTPNTEAFF.

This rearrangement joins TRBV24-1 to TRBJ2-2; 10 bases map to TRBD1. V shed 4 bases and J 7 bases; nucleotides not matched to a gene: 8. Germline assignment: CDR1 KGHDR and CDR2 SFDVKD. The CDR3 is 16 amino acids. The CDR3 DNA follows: TGTGCCACCAGTGACACGACAGGGGGCAAGGGCGGGGAGCTGTTTTTT. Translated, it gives CATSDTTGGKGGELFF.

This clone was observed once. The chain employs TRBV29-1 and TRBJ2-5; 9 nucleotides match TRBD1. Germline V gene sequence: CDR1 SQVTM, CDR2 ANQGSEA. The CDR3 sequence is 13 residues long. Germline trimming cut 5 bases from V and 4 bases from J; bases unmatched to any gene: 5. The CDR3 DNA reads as TGCAGCGTTCGGGACAGGGTAGGAGAGACCCAGTACTTC. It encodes CSVRDRVGETQYF.

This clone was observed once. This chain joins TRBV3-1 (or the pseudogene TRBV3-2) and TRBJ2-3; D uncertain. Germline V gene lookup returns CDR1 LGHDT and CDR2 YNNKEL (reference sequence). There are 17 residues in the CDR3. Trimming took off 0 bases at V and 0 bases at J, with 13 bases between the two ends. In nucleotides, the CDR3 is TGTGCCAGCAGCCAAGACTGGGCGCTTACTAGCACAGATACGCAGTATTTT. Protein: CASSQDWALTSTDTQYF.

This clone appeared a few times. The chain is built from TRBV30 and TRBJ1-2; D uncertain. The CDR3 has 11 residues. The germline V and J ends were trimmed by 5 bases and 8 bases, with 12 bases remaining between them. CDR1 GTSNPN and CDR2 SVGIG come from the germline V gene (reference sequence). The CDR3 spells CAWSWARGYTF. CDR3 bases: TGTGCCTGGTCGTGGGCCCGGGGCTACACCTTC.

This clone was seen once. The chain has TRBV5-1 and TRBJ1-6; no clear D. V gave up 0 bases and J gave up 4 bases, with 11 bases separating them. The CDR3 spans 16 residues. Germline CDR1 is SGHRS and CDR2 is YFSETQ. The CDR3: CASSLERPSYNSPLHF. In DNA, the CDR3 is TGCGCCAGCAGCTTGGAAAGGCCCTCATATAATTCACCCCTCCACTTT.

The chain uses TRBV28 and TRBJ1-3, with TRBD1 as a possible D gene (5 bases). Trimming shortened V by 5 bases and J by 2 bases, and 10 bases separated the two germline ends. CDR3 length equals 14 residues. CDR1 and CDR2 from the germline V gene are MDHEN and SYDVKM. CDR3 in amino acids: CASSPGTAGNTIYF. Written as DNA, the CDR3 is TGTGCCAGCAGTCCCGGGACTGCTGGAAACACCATATATTTT. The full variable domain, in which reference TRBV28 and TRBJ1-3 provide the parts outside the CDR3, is DVKVTQSSRYLVKRTGEKVFLECVQDMDHENMFWYRQDPGLGLRLIYFSYDVKMKEKGDIPEGYSVSREKKERFSLILESASTNQTSMYLCASSPGTAGNTIYFGEGSWLTVV.

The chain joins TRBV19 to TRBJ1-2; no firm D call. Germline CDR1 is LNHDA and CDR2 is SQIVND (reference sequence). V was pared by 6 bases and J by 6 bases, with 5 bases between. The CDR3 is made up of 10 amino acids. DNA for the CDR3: TGTGCCAGTAGCCGGGATGGCTACACCTTC. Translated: CASSRDGYTF.

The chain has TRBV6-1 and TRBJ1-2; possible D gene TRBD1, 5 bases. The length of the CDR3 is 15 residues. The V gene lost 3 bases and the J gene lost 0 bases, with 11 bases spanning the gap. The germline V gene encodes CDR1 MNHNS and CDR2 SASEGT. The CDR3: CASSDSGGANYGYTF. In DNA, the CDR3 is TGTGCCAGCAGTGATTCGGGGGGAGCTAACTATGGCTACACCTTC.

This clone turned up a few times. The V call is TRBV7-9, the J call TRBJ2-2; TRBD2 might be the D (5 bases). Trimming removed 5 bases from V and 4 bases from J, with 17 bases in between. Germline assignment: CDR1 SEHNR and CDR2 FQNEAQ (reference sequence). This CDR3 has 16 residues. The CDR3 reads CASSPPEVSVTGELFF. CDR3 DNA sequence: TGTGCCAGCAGCCCCCCGGAGGTATCGGTCACCGGGGAGCTGTTTTTT.

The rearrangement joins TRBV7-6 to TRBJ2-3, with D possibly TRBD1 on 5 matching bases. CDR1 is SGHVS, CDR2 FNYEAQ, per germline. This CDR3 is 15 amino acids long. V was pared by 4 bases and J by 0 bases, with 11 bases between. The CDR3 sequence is CASSSQGTSTDTQYF. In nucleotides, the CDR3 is TGTGCCAGCAGCTCCCAGGGTACTAGCACAGATACGCAGTATTTT.

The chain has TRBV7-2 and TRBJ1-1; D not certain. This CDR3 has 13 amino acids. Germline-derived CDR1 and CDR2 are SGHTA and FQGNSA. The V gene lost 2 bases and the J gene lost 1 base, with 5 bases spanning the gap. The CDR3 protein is CASSLLENTEAFF. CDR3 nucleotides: TGTGCCAGCAGCTTATTGGAGAACACTGAAGCTTTCTTT. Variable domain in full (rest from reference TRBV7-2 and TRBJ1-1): GAGVSQSPSNKVTEKGKDVELRCDPISGHTALYWYRQSLGQGLEFLIYFQGNSAPDKSGLPSDRFSAERTGGSVSTLTIQRTQQEDSAVYLCASSLLENTEAFFGQGTRLTVV.

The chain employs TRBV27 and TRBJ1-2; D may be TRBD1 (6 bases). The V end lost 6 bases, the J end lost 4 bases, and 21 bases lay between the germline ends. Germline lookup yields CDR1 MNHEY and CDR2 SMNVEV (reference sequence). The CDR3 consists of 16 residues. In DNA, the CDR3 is TGTGCCAGCAGGAGCAACGGAAGGGACACCCCCTATGGCTACACCTTC. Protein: CASRSNGRDTPYGYTF.

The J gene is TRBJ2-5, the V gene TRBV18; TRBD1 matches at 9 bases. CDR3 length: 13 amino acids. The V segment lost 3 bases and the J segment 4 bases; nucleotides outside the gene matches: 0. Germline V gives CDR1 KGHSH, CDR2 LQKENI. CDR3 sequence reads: CASSPGQGETQYF. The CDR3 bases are TGTGCCAGCTCACCGGGACAGGGAGAGACCCAGTACTTC.

The CDR3 loop reads CASSQGLPGRGDTQYF. The CDR3 bases are TGTGCCAGCAGCCAAGGACTACCAGGAAGGGGAGATACGCAGTATTTT. This sequence joins TRBV14 and TRBJ2-3; D assignment may be TRBD1 or TRBD2 (5 bases each). Germline CDR1 SGHDN, CDR2 FVKESK. V shed 1 base and J shed 5 bases, with 16 bases lying between them. The CDR3 is 16 amino acids.